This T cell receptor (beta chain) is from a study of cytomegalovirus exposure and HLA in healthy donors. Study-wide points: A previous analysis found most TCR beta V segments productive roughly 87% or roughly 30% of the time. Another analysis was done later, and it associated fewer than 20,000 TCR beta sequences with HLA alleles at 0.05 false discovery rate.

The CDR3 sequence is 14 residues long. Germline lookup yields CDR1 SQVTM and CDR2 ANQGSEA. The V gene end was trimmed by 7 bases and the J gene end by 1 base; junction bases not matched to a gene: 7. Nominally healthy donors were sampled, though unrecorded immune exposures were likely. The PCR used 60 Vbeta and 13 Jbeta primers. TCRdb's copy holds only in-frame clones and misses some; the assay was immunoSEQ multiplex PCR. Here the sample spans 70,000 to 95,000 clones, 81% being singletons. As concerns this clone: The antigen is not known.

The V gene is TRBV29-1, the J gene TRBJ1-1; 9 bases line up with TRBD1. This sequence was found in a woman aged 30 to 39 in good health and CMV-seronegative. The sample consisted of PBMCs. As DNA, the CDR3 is TGCAGCGCTGGGAGGACAGGGGCGAACACTGAAGCTTTCTTT. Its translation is CSAGRTGANTEAFF.